The table lists the clone carrying this T cell receptor (beta chain) with a few counts. Germline V CDR1 and CDR2: MGHDK, SYGVNS. This CDR3 comprises 12 residues. V was trimmed by 9 bases and J by 8 bases, leaving 11 bases between them. TCRdb keeps only in-frame clones here, not all; method: immunoSEQ multiplex PCR. The repertoire consists of approximately 58,000 clones, with roughly nine tenths occurring once and the leading ten covering 3% to 4.5%. During the collection period, no donor immune events like infections were recorded. These data come from a study of identifying expanded T cells in peripheral blood.

Source material: blood. The chain couples TRBV25-1 to TRBJ1-6; D remains unclear. The clonotype was recovered from a person between 18 and 75 years old in good health. CDR3 sequence reads: CASTFGDSPLHF. The CDR3 bases are TGTGCCAGTACCTTTGGGGATTCACCCCTCCACTTT. Full variable domain (missing parts from reference TRBV25-1 and TRBJ1-6): EADIYQTPRYLVIGTGKKITLECSQTMGHDKMYWYQQDPGMELHLIHYSYGVNSTEKGDLSSESTVSRIRTEHFPLTLESARPSHTSQYLCASTFGDSPLHFGNGTRLTVT.